This section outlines one T cell receptor (beta chain) sequence together with its context. The antigen remains unidentified. The sample originates from a study of T cell responses to AZD1222 COVID-19 vaccine. General study results and limits: Donors were mostly white British, more females; clonal diversity possibly underestimated. An increase in Spike-specific TCR breadth and depth was observed after two AZD1222 doses.

Samples with a second dose at about 4 or about 12 weeks were pooled together. Sequencing was performed with immunoSEQ multiplex PCR; in TCRdb, only in-frame clones are kept and a portion is missing. Among approximately 300,000 clones listed, around 93% were seen once. The germline gives CDR1 MDHEN, CDR2 SYDVKM. This CDR3 has 15 residues. With 5 bases clipped from V and 4 bases from J, the junction kept 4 bases outside the gene matches. The source material was peripheral blood, sampled 28 days after the second AZD1222 dose. The TCR was taken from an adult who received the AZD1222 COVID-19 vaccine. The gene calls are TRBV28 and TRBJ2-3; TRBD2 matches 12 bases. The CDR3 DNA reads TGTGCCAGCAGTGCGCTAGCGGGGGGGGCAGATACGCAGTATTTT. This translates into CASSALAGGADTQYF.